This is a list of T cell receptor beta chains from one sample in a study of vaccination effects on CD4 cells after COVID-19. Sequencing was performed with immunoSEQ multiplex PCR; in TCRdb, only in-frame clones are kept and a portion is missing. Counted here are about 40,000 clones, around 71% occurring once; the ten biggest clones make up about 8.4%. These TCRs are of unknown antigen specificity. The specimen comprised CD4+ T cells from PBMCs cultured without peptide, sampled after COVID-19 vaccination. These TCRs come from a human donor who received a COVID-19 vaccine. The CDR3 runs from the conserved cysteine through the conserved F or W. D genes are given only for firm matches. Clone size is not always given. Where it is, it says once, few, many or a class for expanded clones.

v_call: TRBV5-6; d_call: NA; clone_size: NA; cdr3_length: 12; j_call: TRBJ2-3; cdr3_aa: CASSFDTDTQYF; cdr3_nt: TGTGCCAGCAGCTTCGACACAGATACGCAGTATTTT
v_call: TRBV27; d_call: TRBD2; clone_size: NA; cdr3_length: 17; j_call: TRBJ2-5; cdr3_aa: CASSSGKTSRTLETQYF; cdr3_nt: TGTGCCAGCAGCTCAGGCAAGACTAGCCGGACCTTAGAGACCCAGTACTTC
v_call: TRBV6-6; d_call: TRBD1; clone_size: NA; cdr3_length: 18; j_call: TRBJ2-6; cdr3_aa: CASSRTGTGESGANVLTF; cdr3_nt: TGTGCCAGCAGTCGAACCGGGACAGGAGAGTCTGGGGCCAACGTCCTGACTTTC
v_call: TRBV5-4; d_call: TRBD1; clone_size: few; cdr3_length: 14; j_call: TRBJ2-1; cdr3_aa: CASSLGGQGVSQFF; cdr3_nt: TGTGCCAGCAGCTTGGGGGGACAGGGGGTATCTCAGTTCTTC
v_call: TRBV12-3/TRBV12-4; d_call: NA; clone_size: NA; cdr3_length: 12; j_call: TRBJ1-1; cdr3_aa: CASSWGETMAFF; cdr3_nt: TGTGCCAGCAGTTGGGGGGAAACCATGGCTTTCTTT
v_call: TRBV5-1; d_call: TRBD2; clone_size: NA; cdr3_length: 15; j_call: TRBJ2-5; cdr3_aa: CASSSGLAGKETQYF; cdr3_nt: TGCGCCAGTTCTTCAGGACTAGCGGGAAAAGAGACCCAGTACTTC
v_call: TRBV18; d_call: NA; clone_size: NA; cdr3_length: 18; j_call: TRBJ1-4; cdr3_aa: CASSPPYWSGRRDEKLFF; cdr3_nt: TGTGCCAGCTCACCACCTTACTGGTCGGGGCGACGGGATGAAAAACTGTTTTTT
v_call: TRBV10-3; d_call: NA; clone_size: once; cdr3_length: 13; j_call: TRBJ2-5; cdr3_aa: CAIAQGTEETQYF; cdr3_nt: TGTGCCATCGCCCAGGGGACGGAAGAGACCCAGTACTTC
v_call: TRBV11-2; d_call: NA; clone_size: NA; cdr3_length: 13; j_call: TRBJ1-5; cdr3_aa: CASSLSGDQPQHF; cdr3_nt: TGTGCCAGCAGCTTATCAGGTGATCAGCCCCAGCATTTT
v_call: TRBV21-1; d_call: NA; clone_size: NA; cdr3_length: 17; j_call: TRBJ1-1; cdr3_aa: CASNTRGRAAVNTEAFF; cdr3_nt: TGTGCCAGCAACACGCGGGGGCGGGCCGCAGTGAACACTGAAGCTTTCTTT
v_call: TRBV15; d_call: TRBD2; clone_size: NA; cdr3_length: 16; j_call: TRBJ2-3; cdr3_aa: CATSSGLAVGVDTQYF; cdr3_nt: TGTGCCACCAGCAGTGGACTAGCGGTGGGGGTAGATACGCAGTATTTT
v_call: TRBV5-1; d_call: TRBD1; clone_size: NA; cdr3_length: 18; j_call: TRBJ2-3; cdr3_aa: CASSSGTGGAPGADTQYF; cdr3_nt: TGCGCCAGCAGCTCCGGGACAGGGGGCGCGCCGGGGGCAGATACGCAGTATTTT
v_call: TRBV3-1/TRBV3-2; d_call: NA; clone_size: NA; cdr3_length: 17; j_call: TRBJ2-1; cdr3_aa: CASSQSSLVPGYNEQFF; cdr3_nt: TGTGCCAGCAGCCAAAGTTCCTTGGTGCCCGGGTACAATGAGCAGTTCTTC
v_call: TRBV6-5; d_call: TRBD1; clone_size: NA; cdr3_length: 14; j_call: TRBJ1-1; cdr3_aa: CASSYLTGGVGAFF; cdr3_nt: TGTGCCAGCAGTTACTTAACAGGGGGTGTGGGAGCTTTCTTT
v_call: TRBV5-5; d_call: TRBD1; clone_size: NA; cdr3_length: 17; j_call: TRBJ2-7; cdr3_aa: CASSLPSAGTGLYEQYF; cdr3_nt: TGTGCCAGCAGCTTGCCAAGCGCCGGGACAGGCCTCTACGAGCAGTACTTC
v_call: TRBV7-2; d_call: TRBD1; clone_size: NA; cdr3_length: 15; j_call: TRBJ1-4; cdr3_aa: CASSPPGTGHGKLFF; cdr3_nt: TGTGCCAGCAGCCCGCCCGGGACAGGGCACGGAAAACTGTTTTTT
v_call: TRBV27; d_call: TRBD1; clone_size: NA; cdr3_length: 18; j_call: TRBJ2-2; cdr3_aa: CASRPSLGQGANTGELFF; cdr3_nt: TGTGCCAGCAGACCTAGTTTGGGCCAGGGGGCGAACACCGGGGAGCTGTTTTTT
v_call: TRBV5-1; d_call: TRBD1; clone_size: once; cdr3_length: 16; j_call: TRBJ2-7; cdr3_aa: CASSRGQDYTGYEQYF; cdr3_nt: TGCGCCAGCAGCAGGGGACAGGACTACACTGGATACGAGCAGTACTTC
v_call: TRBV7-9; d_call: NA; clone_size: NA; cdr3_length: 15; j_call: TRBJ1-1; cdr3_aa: CASSLAGRTNTEAFF; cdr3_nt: TGTGCCAGCAGCTTAGCGGGGAGAACGAACACTGAAGCTTTCTTT
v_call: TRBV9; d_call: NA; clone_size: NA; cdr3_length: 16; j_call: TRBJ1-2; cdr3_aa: CASSVDPRPNFYGYTF; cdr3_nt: TGTGCCAGCAGCGTCGATCCCCGACCAAATTTCTATGGCTACACCTTC
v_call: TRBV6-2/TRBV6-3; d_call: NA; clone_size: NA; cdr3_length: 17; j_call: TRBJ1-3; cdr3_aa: CASSYRPLGRGGNTIYF; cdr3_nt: TGTGCCAGCAGTTACCGCCCTTTGGGCCGCGGGGGAAACACCATATATTTT
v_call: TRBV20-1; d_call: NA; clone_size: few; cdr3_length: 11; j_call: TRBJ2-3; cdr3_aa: CSAPITDTQYF; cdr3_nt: TGCAGTGCCCCAATCACAGATACGCAGTATTTT
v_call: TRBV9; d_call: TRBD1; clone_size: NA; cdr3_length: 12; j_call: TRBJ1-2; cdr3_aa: CASSRGQQGYTF; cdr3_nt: TGTGCCAGCAGCCGGGGACAGCAGGGCTACACCTTC
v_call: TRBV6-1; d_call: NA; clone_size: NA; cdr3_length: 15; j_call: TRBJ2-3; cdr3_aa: CASSDRGTGTDTQYF; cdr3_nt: TGTGCCAGCAGTGACAGGGGGACTGGCACAGATACGCAGTATTTT
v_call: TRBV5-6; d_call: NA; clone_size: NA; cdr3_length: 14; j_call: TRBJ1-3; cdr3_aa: CASTDRRTGNTIYF; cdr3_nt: TGTGCCAGCACCGACAGGCGAACTGGAAACACCATATATTTT
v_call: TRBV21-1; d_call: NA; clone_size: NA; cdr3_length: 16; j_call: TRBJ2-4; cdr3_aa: CASSNTQGAVGNIQYF; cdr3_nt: TGTGCCAGCAGCAATACACAGGGGGCGGTGGGAAACATTCAGTACTTC
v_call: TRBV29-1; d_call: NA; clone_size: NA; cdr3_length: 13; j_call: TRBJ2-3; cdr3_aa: CSVDAAYTDTQYF; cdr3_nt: TGCAGCGTTGATGCAGCCTACACAGATACGCAGTATTTT
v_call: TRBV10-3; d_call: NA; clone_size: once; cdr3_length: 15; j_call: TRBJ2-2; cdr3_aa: CAISGEQVNTGELFF; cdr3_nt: TGTGCCATCAGTGGGGAACAGGTGAACACCGGGGAGCTGTTTTTT
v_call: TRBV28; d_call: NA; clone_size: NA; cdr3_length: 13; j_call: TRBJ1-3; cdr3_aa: CASRLWSGNTIYF; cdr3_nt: TGTGCCAGCCGGTTGTGGTCTGGAAACACCATATATTTT
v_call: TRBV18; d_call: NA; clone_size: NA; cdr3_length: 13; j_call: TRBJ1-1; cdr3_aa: CASSQGMNTEAFF; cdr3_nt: TGTGCCAGCTCACAAGGAATGAACACTGAAGCTTTCTTT
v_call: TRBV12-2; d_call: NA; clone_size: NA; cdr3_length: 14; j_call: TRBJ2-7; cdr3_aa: CARGAPGADYEQYF; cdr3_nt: TGTGCAAGAGGGGCACCGGGGGCCGACTACGAGCAGTACTTC
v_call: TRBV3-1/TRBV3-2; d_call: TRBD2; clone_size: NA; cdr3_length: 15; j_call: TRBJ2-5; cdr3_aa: CASSRAGIGSETQYF; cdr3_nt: TGTGCCAGCAGCCGAGCGGGGATTGGGTCGGAGACCCAGTACTTC
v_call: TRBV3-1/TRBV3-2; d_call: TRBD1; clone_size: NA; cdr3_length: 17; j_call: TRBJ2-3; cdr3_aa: CASSQLTGTAIVSTQYF; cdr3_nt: TGTGCCAGCAGCCAACTCACCGGGACAGCTATCGTTTCAACGCAGTATTTT
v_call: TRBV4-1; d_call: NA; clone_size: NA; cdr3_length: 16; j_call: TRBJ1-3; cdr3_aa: CASSDFRVDGGNTIYF; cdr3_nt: TGCGCCAGCAGCGACTTCAGGGTGGACGGCGGAAACACCATATATTTT
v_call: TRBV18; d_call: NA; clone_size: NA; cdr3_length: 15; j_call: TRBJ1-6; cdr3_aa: CASSPPKAGNSPLHF; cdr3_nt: TGTGCCAGCTCACCACCGAAGGCGGGGAATTCACCCCTCCACTTT
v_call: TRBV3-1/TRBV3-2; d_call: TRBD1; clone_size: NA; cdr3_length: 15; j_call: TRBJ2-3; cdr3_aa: CASSRPGQYTDTQYF; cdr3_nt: TGTGCCAGCAGTCGACCGGGACAGTACACAGATACGCAGTATTTT
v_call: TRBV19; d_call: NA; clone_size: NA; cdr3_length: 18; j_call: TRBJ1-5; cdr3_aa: CASSNYAWEGISNQPQHF; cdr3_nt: TGTGCCAGTAGTAATTATGCCTGGGAGGGGATTAGCAATCAGCCCCAGCATTTT
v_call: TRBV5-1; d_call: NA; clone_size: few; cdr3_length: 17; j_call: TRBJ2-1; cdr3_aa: CASSLTTGPSSYNEQFF; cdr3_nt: TGCGCCAGCAGCTTAACCACAGGACCGAGCTCCTACAATGAGCAGTTCTTC
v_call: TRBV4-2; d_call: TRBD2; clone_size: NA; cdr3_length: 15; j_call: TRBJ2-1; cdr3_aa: CASSQDSGGASEQFF; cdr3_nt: TGTGCCAGCAGCCAAGACTCCGGGGGGGCAAGTGAGCAGTTCTTC
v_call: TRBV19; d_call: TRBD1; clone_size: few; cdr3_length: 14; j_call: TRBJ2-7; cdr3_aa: CASSIGRGFNEQYF; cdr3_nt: TGTGCCAGTAGTATAGGCAGGGGGTTCAACGAGCAGTACTTC
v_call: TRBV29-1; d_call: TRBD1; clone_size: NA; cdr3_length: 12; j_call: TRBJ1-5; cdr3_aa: CSVGDSSVPQHF; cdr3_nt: TGCAGCGTTGGGGACAGCTCTGTTCCCCAGCATTTT
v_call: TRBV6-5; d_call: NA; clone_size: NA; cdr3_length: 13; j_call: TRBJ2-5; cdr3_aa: CASSLRVRETQYF; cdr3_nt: TGTGCCAGCAGTTTGAGAGTCCGAGAGACCCAGTACTTC
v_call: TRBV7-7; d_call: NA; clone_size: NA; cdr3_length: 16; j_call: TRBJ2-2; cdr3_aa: CASSSGRLTNTGELFF; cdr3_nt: TGTGCCAGCAGCTCGGGACGACTTACGAACACCGGGGAGCTGTTTTTT
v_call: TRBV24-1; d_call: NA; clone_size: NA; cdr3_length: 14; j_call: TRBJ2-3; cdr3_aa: CATSDIKSTDTQYF; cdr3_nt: TGTGCCACCAGTGACATCAAGTCCACAGATACGCAGTATTTT
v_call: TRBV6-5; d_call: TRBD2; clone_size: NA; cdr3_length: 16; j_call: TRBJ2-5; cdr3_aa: CASSYGLAGAGETQYF; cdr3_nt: TGTGCCAGCAGTTACGGACTAGCGGGAGCCGGAGAGACCCAGTACTTC
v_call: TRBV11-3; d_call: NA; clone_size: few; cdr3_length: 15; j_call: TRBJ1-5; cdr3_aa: CASSCRSGGNQPQHF; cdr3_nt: TGTGCCAGCAGCTGTAGATCTGGGGGCAATCAGCCCCAGCATTTT
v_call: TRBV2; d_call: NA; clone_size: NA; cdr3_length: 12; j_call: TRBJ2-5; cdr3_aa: CASKGYGETQYF; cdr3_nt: TGTGCCAGCAAGGGATATGGGGAGACCCAGTACTTC
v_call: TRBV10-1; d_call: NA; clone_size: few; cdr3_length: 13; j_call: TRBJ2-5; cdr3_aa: CASSSDQQETQYF; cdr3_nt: TGCGCCAGCAGCTCTGACCAGCAAGAGACCCAGTACTTC
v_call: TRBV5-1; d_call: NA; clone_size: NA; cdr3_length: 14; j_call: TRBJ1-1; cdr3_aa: CASSLGGAETEAFF; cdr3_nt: TGCGCCAGCAGCTTGGGGGGCGCCGAAACTGAAGCTTTCTTT
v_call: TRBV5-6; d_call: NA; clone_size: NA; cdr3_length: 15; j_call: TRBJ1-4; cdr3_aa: CASSEIQGSNEKLFF; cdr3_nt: TGTGCCAGCAGCGAAATACAGGGATCTAATGAAAAACTGTTTTTT
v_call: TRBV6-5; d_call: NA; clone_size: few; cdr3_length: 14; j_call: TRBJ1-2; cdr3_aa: CASSYRVANYGYTF; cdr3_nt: TGTGCCAGCAGTTACCGGGTTGCGAACTATGGCTACACCTTC
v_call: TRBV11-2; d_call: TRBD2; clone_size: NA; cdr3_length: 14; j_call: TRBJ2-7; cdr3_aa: CASRKIAGGNEQYF; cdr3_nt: TGTGCCAGCAGAAAAATAGCGGGTGGTAACGAGCAGTACTTC
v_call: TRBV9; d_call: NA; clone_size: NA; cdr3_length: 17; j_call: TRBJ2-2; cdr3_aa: CASSVGLGGPVTGELFF; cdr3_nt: TGTGCCAGCAGCGTAGGGCTGGGGGGGCCTGTGACCGGGGAGCTGTTTTTT
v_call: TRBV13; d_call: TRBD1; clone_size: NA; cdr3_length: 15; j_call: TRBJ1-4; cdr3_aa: CASSSGTGSNEKLFF; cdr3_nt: TGTGCCAGCAGCTCAGGGACAGGATCGAATGAAAAACTGTTTTTT
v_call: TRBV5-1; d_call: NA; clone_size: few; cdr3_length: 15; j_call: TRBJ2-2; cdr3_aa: CASSSGTPNTGELFF; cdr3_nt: TGCGCCAGCAGCTCCGGGACACCTAACACCGGGGAGCTGTTTTTT